Following are 18 T cell receptor beta chains from one sample sequenced in a study of shared clonotypes between healthy human individuals. TCRdb's copy holds only in-frame clones and misses some; the assay was immunoSEQ multiplex PCR. The sample comprises about 700,000 clones, around 67% of which are singletons, and approximately 1.6% rests with the top ten. The sequenced sample was memory CD4+ T cells sorted from blood. Noted subset: CD45RA-negative fraction. These receptors all come from a woman under 40 in good health.

The V call is TRBV2, the J call TRBJ2-6; D call uncertain. CDR1 is SNHLY, CDR2 FYNNEI, per germline. This CDR3 is built from 16 residues. Trimming left V 3 bases short and J 0 bases short, with 9 bases between. CDR3 in DNA: TGTGCCAGCAGTGAGGTCCCCTTCTCTGGGGCCAACGTCCTGACTTTC. Its translation: CASSEVPFSGANVLTF.

This clone is a singleton in its sample. The gene calls are TRBV5-1 and TRBJ2-5; D is unclear. The CDR3 has 13 residues. V gave up 0 bases and J gave up 4 bases, with 7 bases separating them. Germline V gene lookup returns CDR1 SGHRS and CDR2 YFSETQ. CDR3 region: CASSLGHGETQYF. The CDR3, as DNA: TGCGCCAGCAGCTTGGGTCACGGAGAGACCCAGTACTTC.

The sample holds a few counts of this clone. The rearrangement uses TRBV11-2 and TRBJ1-1; D remains ambiguous. The germline V gene encodes CDR1 SGHAT and CDR2 FQNNGV. The CDR3 consists of 14 residues. V gave up 1 base and J gave up 6 bases, with 12 bases separating them. CDR3 sequence reads: CASSLGRPHAEAFF. In DNA form, the CDR3 reads TGTGCCAGCAGCTTAGGGAGGCCCCACGCTGAAGCTTTCTTT.

The V call is TRBV7-2, the J call TRBJ2-6, with D possibly TRBD1 on 5 matching bases. Germline values: CDR1 SGHTA, CDR2 FQGNSA. The CDR3 covers 15 residues. V was shortened by 5 bases and J by 0 bases, with 8 bases between the two germline ends. This chain's CDR3 is CASSARVSGANVLTF. The CDR3 DNA follows: TGTGCCAGCAGCGCCAGGGTCTCTGGGGCCAACGTCCTGACTTTC.

This CDR3 is CASSLGLASYEQYF. As DNA, the CDR3 is TGTGCCAGCAGTCTCGGACTAGCATCCTACGAGCAGTACTTC. The chain couples TRBV6-5 to TRBJ2-7; 8 bases match TRBD2. Germline CDR1 reads MNHEY; CDR2 reads SVGAGI. J was trimmed by 1 base and V by 5 bases; bases with no gene match: 4. This CDR3 is built from 14 residues.

The chain carries TRBV11-3 and TRBJ1-1; weak D call: TRBD1 (6 bases). Germline CDR1 and CDR2: SGHNT and YENEEA. Trimming removed 4 bases from V and 6 bases from J, with 12 bases in between. The CDR3 sequence is 13 residues long. The chain's CDR3 is CASSSQGQPEAFF. DNA of the CDR3: TGTGCCAGCAGCTCCCAAGGACAGCCTGAAGCTTTCTTT.

This chain joins TRBV6-6 and TRBJ2-7, with D unclear. The CDR3 sequence is 12 residues long. V was trimmed by 8 bases and J by 2 bases, leaving 10 bases between them. CDR1 and CDR2 from the germline V gene are MNHNY and SVGAGI (reference sequence). The CDR3 sequence is CASSGETYEQYF. The CDR3 nucleotides are TGTGCCAGCTCTGGAGAGACCTACGAGCAGTACTTC.

The V gene is TRBV27, the J gene TRBJ2-3, with 10 positions matching TRBD2. The junction had 5 bases not matched to a gene; V was cut back by 6 bases and J by 5 bases. This CDR3 spans 14 amino acids. The germline V gene has CDR1 MNHEY and CDR2 SMNVEV (reference sequence). CDR3 protein: CASRLLAGLDTQYF. In DNA form, the CDR3 reads TGTGCCAGCAGATTACTAGCGGGACTAGATACGCAGTATTTT.

The chain is built from TRBV27 and TRBJ1-3; the D is unclear. Germline V gene lookup returns CDR1 MNHEY and CDR2 SMNVEV (reference sequence). This CDR3 is 15 amino acids long. With 5 bases removed from V and 2 bases from J, the gap between germline ends came to 13 bases. DNA of the CDR3: TGTGCCAGCAGTCCCTCCTTGGTCACTGGAAACACCATATATTTT. It is translated as CASSPSLVTGNTIYF.

This chain links TRBV6-5 with TRBJ2-6; D unresolved. Trimming cost V 8 bases and J 1 base, with 12 bases left between them. The CDR3 has 15 residues. CDR1 MNHEY and CDR2 SVGAGI come from the germline V gene. CDR3 loop: CASGMRGSGANVLTF. The CDR3 coding sequence is TGTGCCAGCGGTATGCGTGGGTCTGGGGCCAACGTCCTGACTTTC.

The J gene is TRBJ1-1, the V gene TRBV29-1; 9 bases line up with TRBD1. The V gene's germline CDR1 is SQVTM and CDR2 ANQGSEA. V lost 4 bases, J lost 4 bases, and 7 bases stayed unmatched. This CDR3 is built from 14 residues. CDR3 nucleotides: TGCAGCGTTGTTTGGGACAGGGCCAGCACTGAAGCTTTCTTT. Amino acid sequence: CSVVWDRASTEAFF.

This sequence joins TRBV10-1 and TRBJ2-7; D unresolved. Germline loops: CDR1 WNHNN, CDR2 SYGVQD (reference sequence). V lost 1 base and J 2 bases, leaving 18 bases between the germline ends. The CDR3 length is 17 residues. Here the CDR3 DNA reads TGCGCCAGCAGTGAGTTGTCACAGTGGATCCTCACCTACGAGCAGTACTTC. This encodes CASSELSQWILTYEQYF.

The gene calls are TRBV28 and TRBJ2-2; 8 nucleotides align to TRBD1. In germline, CDR1 is MDHEN, CDR2 SYDVKM. J gave up 1 base and V 4 bases, and 8 bases lay outside the gene matches. The CDR3 is 17 amino acids. In nucleotides, the CDR3 is TGTGCCAGCAGTTCCCCTAGACAGGGGAAGAACACCGGGGAGCTGTTTTTT. Translated: CASSSPRQGKNTGELFF.

The chain links TRBV5-8 to TRBJ2-1; maybe TRBD1 (6 bases). Per the germline V gene, CDR1 is SGHTS and CDR2 is YDEGEE. V was pared by 4 bases and J by 6 bases, with 17 bases between. This CDR3 comprises 15 residues. The CDR3 DNA reads as TGTGCCAGCAGCCCCAGGCAGGGGTTTCTCAATGAGCAGTTCTTC. Its protein is CASSPRQGFLNEQFF. Full variable domain (remainder filled in from reference TRBV5-8 and TRBJ2-1): EAGVTQSPTHLIKTRGQQATLRCSPISGHTSVYWYQQALGLGLQFLLWYDEGEERNRGNFPPRFSGRQFPNYSSELNVNALELEDSALYLCASSPRQGFLNEQFFGPGTRLTVL.

The genes are TRBV5-1 and TRBJ2-1; D unresolved. Trimming took off 3 bases at V and 0 bases at J, with 13 bases between the two ends. Germline assignment: CDR1 SGHRS and CDR2 YFSETQ. The CDR3 contains 16 residues. The CDR3 nucleotides read TGCGCCAGCAGCTCGACCTCCCTTAGCTCCTACAATGAGCAGTTCTTC. Protein sequence: CASSSTSLSSYNEQFF.

A single count supports this clone. V usage is TRBV11-3 and J usage is TRBJ2-7, with D possibly TRBD1 on 6 matching bases. The V and J ends lost 6 bases and 6 bases respectively, with 12 bases between them. The germline gives CDR1 SGHNT, CDR2 YENEEA. The CDR3 totals 12 residues. This chain's CDR3 is CASRGRGSEQYF. The CDR3, as DNA: TGTGCCAGCAGGGGCAGGGGATCCGAGCAGTACTTC. Supplemented by reference TRBV11-3 and TRBJ2-7, the full variable domain reads EAGVVQSPRYKIIEKKQPVAFWCNPISGHNTLYWYLQNLGQGPELLIRYENEEAVDDSQLPKDRFSAERLKGVDSTLKIQPAELGDSAVYLCASRGRGSEQYFGPGTRLTVT.

Comments on this clone: Other DNA sequences in this sample translate to the same CDR3. The chain employs TRBV6-5 and TRBJ1-4; D gene uncertain. The V gene lost 5 bases and the J gene lost 0 bases, with 7 bases spanning the gap. The CDR3 has 14 amino acids. Germline-derived CDR1 and CDR2 are MNHEY and SVGAGI. CDR3: CASSPTATNEKLFF. The DNA for the CDR3 is TGTGCCAGCAGTCCGACTGCAACTAATGAAAAACTGTTTTTT.

The rearrangement uses TRBV4-1 and TRBJ2-7; D not certain. Trimming took off 0 bases at V and 1 base at J, with 10 bases between the two ends. Germline lookup yields CDR1 MGHRA and CDR2 YSYEKL. CDR3 length: 15 amino acids. The CDR3 loop reads CASSQDTSQSYEQYF. As DNA, the CDR3 is TGCGCCAGCAGCCAAGATACTTCCCAATCCTACGAGCAGTACTTC.